This TCR beta chain was observed in a study of shared clonotypes between healthy human individuals. Study information: With ages of 18 to 49, the donors were a couple of women and a few men.

V dropped 4 bases and J dropped 6 bases, with 13 bases sitting between them. Germline-derived CDR1 and CDR2 are SGHRS and YFSETQ. This CDR3 has 13 residues. With regard to this clone: What it recognizes is unknown.

Some clones are missing from TCRdb's copy, which holds only in-frame ones; the method was immunoSEQ multiplex PCR. Among 1.5 million to 1.9 million clones listed, nearly 99% were seen once. Study results and limitations: Clonotypes that were shared across a handful of donors made up around 5.5% of naive CD4 clonotypes. A generally larger estimated richness was seen in naive subsets than in memory subsets.

The sample was naive CD4+ T cells sorted from blood. Subset denoted: CD45RA+ positively selected. The TCR was taken from a man aged 25 to 40 in good health. The rearrangement links TRBV5-1 to TRBJ1-1, with D unclear. CDR3 sequence: CASSRDLTAEAFF. In DNA form, the CDR3 reads TGCGCCAGCAGCCGGGATCTCACGGCTGAAGCTTTCTTT.